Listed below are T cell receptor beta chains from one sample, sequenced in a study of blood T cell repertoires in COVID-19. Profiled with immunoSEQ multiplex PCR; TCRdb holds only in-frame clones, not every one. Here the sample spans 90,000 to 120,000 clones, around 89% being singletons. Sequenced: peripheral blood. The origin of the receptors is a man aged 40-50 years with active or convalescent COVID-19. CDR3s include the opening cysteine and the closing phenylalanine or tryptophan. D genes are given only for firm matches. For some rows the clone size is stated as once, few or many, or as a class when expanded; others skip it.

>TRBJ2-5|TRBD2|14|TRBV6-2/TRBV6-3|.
CASSPRLAQETQYF
TGTGCCAGCAGCCCGAGACTAGCACAAGAGACCCAGTACTTC
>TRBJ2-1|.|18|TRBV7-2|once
CASSQTGLAISSYNEQFF
TGTGCCAGCAGCCAGACGGGCCTAGCGATAAGCTCCTACAATGAGCAGTTCTTC
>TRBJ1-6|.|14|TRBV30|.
CAWSVSRGNSPLHF
TGTGCCTGGAGTGTTTCTAGGGGGAATTCACCCCTCCACTTT
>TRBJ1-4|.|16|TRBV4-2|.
CASSQDMRAGNEKLFF
TGTGCCAGCAGCCAAGATATGAGGGCAGGAAATGAAAAACTGTTTTTT
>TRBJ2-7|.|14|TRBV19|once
CASSIGRQLSEQYF
TGTGCCAGTAGTATAGGGCGGCAGTTATCAGAGCAGTACTTC
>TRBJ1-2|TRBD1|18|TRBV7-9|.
CASSLPRFPDRVDYGYTF
TGTGCCAGCAGCTTACCGCGATTCCCTGACAGGGTCGACTATGGCTACACCTTC
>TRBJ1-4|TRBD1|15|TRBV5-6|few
CAITPPTGGGEKLFF
TGTGCTATAACCCCTCCCACAGGGGGTGGGGAAAAACTGTTTTTT
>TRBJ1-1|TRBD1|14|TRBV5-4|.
CASSTGTGGTEAFF
TGTGCCAGCAGCACCGGGACAGGGGGCACTGAAGCTTTCTTT
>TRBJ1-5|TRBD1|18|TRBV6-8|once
CASSYGVRQGETNQPQHF
TGTGCCAGCAGTTATGGGGTGAGACAGGGGGAGACCAATCAGCCCCAGCATTTT
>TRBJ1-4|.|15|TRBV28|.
CASSLTGLGYEKLFF
TGTGCCAGCAGTTTAACGGGGTTGGGGTACGAAAAACTGTTTTTT
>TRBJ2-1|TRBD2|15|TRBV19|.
CASSPGLADHNEQFF
TGTGCCAGTAGCCCAGGACTAGCGGACCACAATGAGCAGTTCTTC
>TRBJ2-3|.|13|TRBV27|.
CASSPTFQGTQYF
TGTGCCAGCAGTCCCACCTTTCAGGGCACGCAGTATTTT
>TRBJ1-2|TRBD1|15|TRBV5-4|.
CASSDPDRANYGYTF
TGTGCCAGCAGCGACCCGGACAGGGCTAACTATGGCTACACCTTC
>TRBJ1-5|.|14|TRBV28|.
CASSPGVLNQPQHF
TGTGCCAGCAGCCCAGGGGTCCTCAATCAGCCCCAGCATTTT
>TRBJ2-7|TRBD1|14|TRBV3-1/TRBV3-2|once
CASSQDLTGGEQYF
TGTGCCAGCAGCCAAGACCTTACAGGGGGCGAGCAGTACTTC
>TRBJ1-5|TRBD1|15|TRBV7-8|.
CASSRKDRGRQPQHF
TGTGCCAGCAGTCGGAAAGACAGGGGACGGCAGCCCCAGCATTTT
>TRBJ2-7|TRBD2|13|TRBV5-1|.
CASRLADDYEQYF
TGCGCCAGCAGACTAGCGGATGACTACGAGCAGTACTTC
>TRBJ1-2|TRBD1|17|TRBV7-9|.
CASSFLIGDSKNYGYTF
TGTGCCAGCAGCTTTTTAATCGGGGACAGTAAAAACTATGGCTACACCTTC
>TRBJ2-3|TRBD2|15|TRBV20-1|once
CSASELAGVKDTQYF
TGCAGTGCTAGTGAGCTAGCGGGAGTAAAAGATACGCAGTATTTT
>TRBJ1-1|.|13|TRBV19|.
CASSLTANTEAFF
TGTGCCAGTAGTCTGACAGCGAACACTGAAGCTTTCTTT
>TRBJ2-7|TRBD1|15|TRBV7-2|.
CASSPWAGQANEQYF
TGTGCCAGCAGCCCCTGGGCGGGACAGGCAAATGAGCAGTACTTC
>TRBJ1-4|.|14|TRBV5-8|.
CASSLGTRDEKLFF
TGTGCCAGCAGCTTGGGGACACGGGATGAAAAACTGTTTTTT
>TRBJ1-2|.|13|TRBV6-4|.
CASSLSGSDGYTF
TGTGCCAGCAGTCTCAGTGGGAGCGACGGCTACACCTTC
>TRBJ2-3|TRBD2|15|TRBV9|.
CASSVAGGQTDTQYF
TGTGCCAGCAGCGTAGCGGGAGGGCAGACAGATACGCAGTATTTT
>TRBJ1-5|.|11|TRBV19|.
CASSDQGPQHF
TGTGCCAGTAGTGACCAGGGGCCCCAGCATTTT
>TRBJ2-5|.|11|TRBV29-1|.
CSAKQGETQYF
TGCAGCGCAAAACAGGGAGAGACCCAGTACTTC
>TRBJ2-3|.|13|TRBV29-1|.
CSVSPLARDTQYF
TGCAGCGTTTCCCCCCTTGCGAGAGATACGCAGTATTTT
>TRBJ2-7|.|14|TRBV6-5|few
CASRDPVEGYEQYF
TGTGCCAGCAGGGACCCGGTCGAGGGCTACGAGCAGTACTTC